This TCR beta chain was captured in a study of cytomegalovirus exposure and HLA in healthy donors. In the PCR, 60 Vbeta and 13 Jbeta primers were used. Sequenced by immunoSEQ multiplex PCR; TCRdb stores in-frame clones only, minus some. The sample holds over 100,000 clones. Study observations and caveats: Researchers reported in a later analysis that a missense DCLRE1C variant was tied to TCR beta V- and J-gene trimming.

Worth noting for this clone: Its target is unknown.

The CDR3 contains 16 residues. Germline assignment: CDR1 SQVTM and CDR2 ANQGSEA. V was pared by 7 bases and J by 0 bases, with 11 bases of the junction left unmatched. This TCR was sampled from a man aged 30-40 years in good health and CMV-seronegative. The chain has TRBV29-1 and TRBJ2-3; 9 bases map to TRBD2. The sequenced material came from PBMCs. CDR3: CSAGGVAGVSTDTQYF. CDR3 DNA: TGCAGCGCTGGGGGGGTAGCGGGGGTGAGCACAGATACGCAGTATTTT.